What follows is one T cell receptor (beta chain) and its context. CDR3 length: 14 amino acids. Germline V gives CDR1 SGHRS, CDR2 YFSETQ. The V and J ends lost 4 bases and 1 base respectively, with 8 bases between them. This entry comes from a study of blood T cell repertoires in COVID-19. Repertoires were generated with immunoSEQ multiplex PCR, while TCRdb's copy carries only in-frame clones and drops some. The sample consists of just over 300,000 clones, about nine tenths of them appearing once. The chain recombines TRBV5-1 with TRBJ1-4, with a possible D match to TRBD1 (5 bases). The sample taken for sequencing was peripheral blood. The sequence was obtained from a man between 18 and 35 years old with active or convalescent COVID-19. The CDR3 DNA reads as TGCGCCAGCAGCGGGGGGGAAACTAATGAAAAACTGTTTTTT. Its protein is CASSGGETNEKLFF.